Below, one TCR beta chain is given with its context. Its specificity is unknown. The primer mix had 60 Vbeta and 13 Jbeta primers. The data were produced by immunoSEQ multiplex PCR, yet TCRdb's version contains in-frame clones alone and is incomplete. The sample has hundreds of thousands of clones; approximately 90% are singletons. The donors were healthy bone marrow donors. This specimen belongs to a study of cytomegalovirus exposure and HLA in healthy donors. Germline V gives CDR1 SGHRS, CDR2 YFSETQ. The CDR3 covers 13 residues. V gave up 2 bases and J gave up 6 bases, with 9 bases separating them. Study results and caveats: Sequencing had likely introduced a cluster of highly shared sequence variants as an artifact. For most TCR beta V segments, an earlier analysis put the productive rate at about 90% or about 30% of the time. In vitro data verified a few CMV-associated chains as specific for CMV antigens.

The J gene is TRBJ2-1, the V gene TRBV5-1; tentative D call: TRBD1 (6 bases). The sequenced material came from PBMCs. The receptor was isolated from a woman between 18 and 30 years old in good health and CMV-seronegative. CDR3 sequence: CASSLGTSNEQFF. CDR3 nucleotide sequence: TGCGCCAGCAGCTTAGGGACATCCAATGAGCAGTTCTTC.